The T cell receptor (beta chain) under discussion was sequenced for a study of blood T cell repertoires in COVID-19. Study information: There were acute and convalescent COVID-19 samples, and they came from the United States, Italy and Spain. From T cells, B-cell-depleted T cells, or PBMCs came the material, which was cDNA or gDNA.

Original processing methods: Researchers report that nucleated cell counts were estimated from reference gene primer amplification. Repertoires were generated with immunoSEQ multiplex PCR, while TCRdb's copy carries only in-frame clones and drops some. The V and J calls and clone size were taken over from that table, and D and trimming were inferred from the DNA. Of 99,000 or so clones listed, around 82% are singletons. CDR3 length equals 17 residues. The J segment lost 2 bases and the V segment lost 3 bases, leaving 9 bases of the junction unmatched. Germline lookup yields CDR1 MNHEY and CDR2 SMNVEV (reference sequence).

The sample taken for sequencing was peripheral blood. This TCR derives from a man aged 55-75 years with acute or convalescent COVID-19. V and J are TRBV27 and TRBJ1-5, with 8 positions matching TRBD1. The DNA of the CDR3 is TGTGCCAGCAGTTTGGGGTACAGGGGGTCGGGCAATCAGCCCCAGCATTTT. Translation: CASSLGYRGSGNQPQHF.